This TCR beta chain appears in the sequencing data of a study of OX40 agonist ivuxolimab in advanced cancers. Overall study context: Patients treated during dose escalation were battling hepatocellular carcinoma, melanoma, renal cell or head and neck cancer.

Trimming pared 4 bases from V and 4 bases from J, leaving 10 bases between. The CDR3 covers 13 residues. Germline V gene sequence: CDR1 MGHRA, CDR2 YSYEKL. TCRdb keeps only in-frame clones here, not all; method: immunoSEQ multiplex PCR. This table holds roughly 64,000 clones, 84% found once. The sequencing used CD4+ or CD8+ T cells sorted from blood, collected in a trial of the OX40 agonist ivuxolimab. The source is an adult with an advanced solid tumor such as melanoma, head and neck, liver or kidney cancer. The chain has TRBV4-1 and TRBJ1-1; D not resolved. The CDR3, as DNA: TGCGCCAGCAGCCGACCAGAGGTCACTGAAGCTTTCTTT. It encodes CASSRPEVTEAFF.